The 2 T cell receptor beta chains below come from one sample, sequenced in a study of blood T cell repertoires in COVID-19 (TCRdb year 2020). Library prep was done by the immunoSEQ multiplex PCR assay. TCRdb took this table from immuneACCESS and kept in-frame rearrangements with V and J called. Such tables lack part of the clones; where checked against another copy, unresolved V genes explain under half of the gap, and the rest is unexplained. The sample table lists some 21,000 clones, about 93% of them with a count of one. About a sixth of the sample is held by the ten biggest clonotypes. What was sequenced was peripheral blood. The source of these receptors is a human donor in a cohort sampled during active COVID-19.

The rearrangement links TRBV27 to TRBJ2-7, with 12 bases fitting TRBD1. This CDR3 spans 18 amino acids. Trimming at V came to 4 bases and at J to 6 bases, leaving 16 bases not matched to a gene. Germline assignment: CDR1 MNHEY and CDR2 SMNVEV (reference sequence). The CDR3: CASSSPWGQGAKRSEQYF. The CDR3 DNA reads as TGTGCCAGCAGTTCCCCTTGGGGACAGGGGGCGAAAAGGAGCGAGCAGTACTTC.

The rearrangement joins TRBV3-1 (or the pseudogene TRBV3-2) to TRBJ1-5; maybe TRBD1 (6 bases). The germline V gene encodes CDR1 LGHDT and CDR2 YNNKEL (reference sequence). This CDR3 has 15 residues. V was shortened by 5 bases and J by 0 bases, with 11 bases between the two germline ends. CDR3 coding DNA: TGTGCCAGCAGCACAACAGGGAATAGCAATCAGCCCCAGCATTTT. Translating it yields CASSTTGNSNQPQHF.